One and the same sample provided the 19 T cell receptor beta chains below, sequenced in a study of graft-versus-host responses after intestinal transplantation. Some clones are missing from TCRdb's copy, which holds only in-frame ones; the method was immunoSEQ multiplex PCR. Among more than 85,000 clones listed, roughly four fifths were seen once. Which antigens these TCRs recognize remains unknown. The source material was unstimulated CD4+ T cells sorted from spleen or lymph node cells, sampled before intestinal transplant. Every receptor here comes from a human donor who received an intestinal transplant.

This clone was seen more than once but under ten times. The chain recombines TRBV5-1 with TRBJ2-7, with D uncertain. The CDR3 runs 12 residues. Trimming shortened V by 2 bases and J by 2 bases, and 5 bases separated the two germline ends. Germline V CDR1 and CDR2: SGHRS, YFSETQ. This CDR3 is CASSFDTYEQYF. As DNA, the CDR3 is TGCGCCAGCAGCTTCGACACCTACGAGCAGTACTTC.

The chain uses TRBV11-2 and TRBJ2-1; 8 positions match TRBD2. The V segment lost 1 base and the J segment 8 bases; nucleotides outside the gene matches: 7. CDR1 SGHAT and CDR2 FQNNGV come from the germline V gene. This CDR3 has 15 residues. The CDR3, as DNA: TGTGCCAGCAGCTTAGTCGGGAGGGGAGCTTATGAGCAGTTCTTC. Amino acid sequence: CASSLVGRGAYEQFF.

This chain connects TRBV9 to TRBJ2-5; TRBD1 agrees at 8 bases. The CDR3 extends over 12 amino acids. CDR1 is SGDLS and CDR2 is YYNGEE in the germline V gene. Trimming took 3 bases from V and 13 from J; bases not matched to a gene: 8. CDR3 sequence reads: CASSGLTGVTYF. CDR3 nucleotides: TGTGCCAGCAGCGGATTGACAGGGGTTACGTACTTC.

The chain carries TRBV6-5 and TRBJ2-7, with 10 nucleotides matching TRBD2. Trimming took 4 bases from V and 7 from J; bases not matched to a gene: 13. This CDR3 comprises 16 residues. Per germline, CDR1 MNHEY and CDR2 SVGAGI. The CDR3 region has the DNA TGTGCCAGCAGTTCCCTAGCGGGAGCCACCCTGGGGGAGCAGTACTTC. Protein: CASSSLAGATLGEQYF.

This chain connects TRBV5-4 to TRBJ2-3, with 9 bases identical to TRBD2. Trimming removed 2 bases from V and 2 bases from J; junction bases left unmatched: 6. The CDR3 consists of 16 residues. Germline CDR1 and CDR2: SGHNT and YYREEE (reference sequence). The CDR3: CASSFTLAGSTDTQYF. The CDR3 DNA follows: TGTGCCAGCAGCTTCACCCTAGCGGGGTCCACAGATACGCAGTATTTT.

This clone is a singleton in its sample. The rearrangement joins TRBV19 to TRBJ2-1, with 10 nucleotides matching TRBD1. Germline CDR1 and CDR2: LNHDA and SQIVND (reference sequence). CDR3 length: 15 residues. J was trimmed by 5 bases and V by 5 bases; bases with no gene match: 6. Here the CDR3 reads CASSPRDRGHNEQFF. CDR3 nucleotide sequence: TGTGCCAGTAGTCCCCGGGACAGGGGCCACAATGAGCAGTTCTTC.

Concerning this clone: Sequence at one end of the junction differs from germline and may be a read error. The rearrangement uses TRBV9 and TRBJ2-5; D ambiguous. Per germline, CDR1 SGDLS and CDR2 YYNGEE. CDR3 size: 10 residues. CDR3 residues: CASSHGLTDF. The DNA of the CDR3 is TGTGCCAGCAGCCATGGATTGACTGACTTC.

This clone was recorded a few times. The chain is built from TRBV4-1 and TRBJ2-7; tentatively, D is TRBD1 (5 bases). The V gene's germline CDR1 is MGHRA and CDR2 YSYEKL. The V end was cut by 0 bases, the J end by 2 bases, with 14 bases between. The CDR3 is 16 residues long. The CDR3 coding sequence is TGCGCCAGCAGCCAAGATCGAAGGCTCAGGGCCTACGAGCAGTACTTC. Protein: CASSQDRRLRAYEQYF.

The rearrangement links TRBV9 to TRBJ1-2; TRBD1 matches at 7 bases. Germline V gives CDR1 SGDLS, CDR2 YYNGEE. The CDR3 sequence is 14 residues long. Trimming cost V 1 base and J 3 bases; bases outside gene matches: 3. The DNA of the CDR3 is TGTGCCAGCAGCGTAAGGGGGCTTGACTATGGCTACACCTTC. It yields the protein CASSVRGLDYGYTF.

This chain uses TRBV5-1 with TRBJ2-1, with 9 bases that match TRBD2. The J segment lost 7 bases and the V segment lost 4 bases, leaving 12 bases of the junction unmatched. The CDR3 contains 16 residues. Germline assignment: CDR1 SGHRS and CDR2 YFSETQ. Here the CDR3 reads CASSLGGLAGTNEQFF. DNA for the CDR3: TGCGCCAGCAGCCTCGGGGGGCTAGCGGGAACGAATGAGCAGTTCTTC.

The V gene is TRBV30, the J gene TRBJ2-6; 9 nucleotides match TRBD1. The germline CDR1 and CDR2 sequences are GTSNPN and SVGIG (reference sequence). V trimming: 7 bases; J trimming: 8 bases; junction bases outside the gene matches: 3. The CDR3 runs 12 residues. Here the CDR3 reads CAYGTGSNVLTF. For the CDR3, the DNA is TGTGCCTACGGGACAGGGTCCAACGTCCTGACTTTC.

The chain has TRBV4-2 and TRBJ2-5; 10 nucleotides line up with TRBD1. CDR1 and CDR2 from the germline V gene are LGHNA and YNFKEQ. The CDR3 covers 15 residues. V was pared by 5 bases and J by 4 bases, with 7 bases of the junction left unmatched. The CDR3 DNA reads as TGTGCCAGCAGCTCAATGGGACAGGGGCCAGAGACCCAGTACTTC. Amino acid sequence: CASSSMGQGPETQYF.

CDR3 sequence: CASSGSGRGSEKLFF. As DNA, the CDR3 is TGTGCCAGCAGCGGTAGCGGTCGGGGAAGTGAAAAACTGTTTTTT. The chain uses TRBV9 and TRBJ1-4, with D unresolved. Trimming took 3 bases from V and 7 from J, leaving 16 bases between them. The CDR3 sequence is 15 residues long. CDR1 is SGDLS, CDR2 YYNGEE, per germline. The full variable domain, rest sourced from reference TRBV9 and TRBJ1-4, is DSGVTQTPKHLITATGQRVTLRCSPRSGDLSVYWYQQSLDQGLQFLIQYYNGEERAKGNILERFSAQQFPDLHSELNLSSLELGDSALYFCASSGSGRGSEKLFFGSGTQLSVL.

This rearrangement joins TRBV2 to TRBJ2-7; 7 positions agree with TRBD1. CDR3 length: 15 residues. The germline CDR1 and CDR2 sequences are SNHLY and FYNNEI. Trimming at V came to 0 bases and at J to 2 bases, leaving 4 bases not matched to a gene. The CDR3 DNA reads TGTGCCAGCAGTGAAGCGTGGCAGGGGGCCTACGAGCAGTACTTC. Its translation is CASSEAWQGAYEQYF.

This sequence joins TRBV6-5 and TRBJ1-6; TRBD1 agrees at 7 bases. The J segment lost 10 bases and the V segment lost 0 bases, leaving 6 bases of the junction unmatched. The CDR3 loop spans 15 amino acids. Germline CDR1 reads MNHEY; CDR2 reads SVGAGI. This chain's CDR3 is CASSYSGTAASPLHF. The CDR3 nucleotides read TGTGCCAGCAGTTACTCCGGGACAGCGGCCTCACCCCTCCACTTT.

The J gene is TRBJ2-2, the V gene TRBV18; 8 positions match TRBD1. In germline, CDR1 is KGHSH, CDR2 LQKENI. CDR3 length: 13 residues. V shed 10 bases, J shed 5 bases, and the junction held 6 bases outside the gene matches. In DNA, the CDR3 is TGTGCCAACCCAGGGGGCCGAACCGGGGAGCTGTTTTTT. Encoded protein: CANPGGRTGELFF.

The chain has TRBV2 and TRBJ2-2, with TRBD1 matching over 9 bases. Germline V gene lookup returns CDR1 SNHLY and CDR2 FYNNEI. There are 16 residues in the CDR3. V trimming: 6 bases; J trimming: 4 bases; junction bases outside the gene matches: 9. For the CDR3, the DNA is TGTGCCAGCAGATGGGGACAGGGTAAAGGCACCGGGGAGCTGTTTTTT. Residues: CASRWGQGKGTGELFF.

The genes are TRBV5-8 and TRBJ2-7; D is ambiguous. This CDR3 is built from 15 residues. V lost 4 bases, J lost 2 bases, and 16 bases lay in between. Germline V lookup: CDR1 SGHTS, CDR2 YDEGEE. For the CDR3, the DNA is TGTGCCAGCAGCGATAAAACTCTGGGCACCTACGAGCAGTACTTC. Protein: CASSDKTLGTYEQYF.

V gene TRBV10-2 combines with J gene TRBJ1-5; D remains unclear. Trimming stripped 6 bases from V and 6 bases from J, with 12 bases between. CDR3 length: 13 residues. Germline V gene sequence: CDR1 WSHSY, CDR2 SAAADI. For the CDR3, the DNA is TGCGCCAGCAGCCCCCGCTTCAGTCAGCCCCAGCATTTT. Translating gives CASSPRFSQPQHF.